This T cell receptor (beta chain) was found in a study of response to subunit inactivated influenza vaccine. General observations from the study: It was suggested by the authors that few new T cells are recruited by each seasonal influenza vaccination.

The germline V gene has CDR1 SQVTM and CDR2 ANQGSEA. V gave up 5 bases and J gave up 1 base, with 12 bases separating them. The CDR3 sequence is 14 residues long. This clonotype was counted ten times or more. Its target is not known. Each CDR3 protein is one row after TCRdb ran MiXCR on the RT-PCR reads. This table holds fewer than 400,000 distinct CDR3 sequences, 21% found once. The sequence came from a man aged 50 to 69 who received an inactivated influenza vaccine. This chain joins TRBV29-1 and TRBJ1-5, with D uncertain. Sequencing used PBMCs from blood, obtained about 20 months after vaccination. The CDR3 loop reads CSVLFGTSNQPQHF. In nucleotides, the CDR3 is TGCAGCGTTCTTTTTGGAACGAGCAATCAGCCCCAGCATTTT.